The source of this T cell receptor beta chain is a study of T cell repertoires in cytomegalovirus infection. This clonotype has ten or more counts. Using its own MiXCR run on the reads, TCRdb lists one record per CDR3 protein. The sample has 350,000 to 450,000 distinct CDR3 sequences; 15% to 20% are singletons. Trimming cost V 8 bases and J 3 bases, with 12 bases left between them. The CDR3 loop spans 13 amino acids. CDR1 and CDR2 from the germline V gene are SGHTA and FQGNSA. The gene calls are TRBV7-2 and TRBJ2-3; D ambiguous. The TCR was taken from a human donor in good health (CMV status not recorded). Some clones in this sample may be carry-over from other donors' samples. Sequenced sample: PBMCs. CDR3 in amino acids: CASRKGGTDTQYF. The CDR3 region has the DNA TGTGCCAGCCGGAAAGGTGGTACAGATACGCAGTATTTT. The complete variable domain, with remaining parts taken from reference TRBV7-2 and TRBJ2-3, reads GAGVSQSPSNKVTEKGKDVELRCDPISGHTALYWYRQSLGQGLEFLIYFQGNSAPDKSGLPSDRFSAERTGGSVSTLTIQRTQQEDSAVYLCASRKGGTDTQYFGPGTRLTVL.